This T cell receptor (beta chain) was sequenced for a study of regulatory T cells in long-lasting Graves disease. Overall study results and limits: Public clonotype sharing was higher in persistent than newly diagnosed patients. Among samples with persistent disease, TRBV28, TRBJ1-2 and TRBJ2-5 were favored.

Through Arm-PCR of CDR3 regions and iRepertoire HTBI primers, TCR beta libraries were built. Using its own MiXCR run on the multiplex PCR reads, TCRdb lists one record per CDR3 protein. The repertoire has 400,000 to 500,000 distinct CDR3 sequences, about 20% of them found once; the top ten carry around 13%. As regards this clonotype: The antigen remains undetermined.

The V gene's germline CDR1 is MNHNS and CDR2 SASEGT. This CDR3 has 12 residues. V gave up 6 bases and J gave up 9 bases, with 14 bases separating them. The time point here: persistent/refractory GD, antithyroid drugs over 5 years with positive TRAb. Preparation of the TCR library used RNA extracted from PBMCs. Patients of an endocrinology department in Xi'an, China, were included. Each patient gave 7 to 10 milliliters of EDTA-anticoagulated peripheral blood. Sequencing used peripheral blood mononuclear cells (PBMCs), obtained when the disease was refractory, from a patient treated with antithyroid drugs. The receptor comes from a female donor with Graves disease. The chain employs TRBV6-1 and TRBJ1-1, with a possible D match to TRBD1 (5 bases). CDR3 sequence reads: CASRRGQDKAFF. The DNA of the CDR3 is TGTGCCAGCAGAAGAGGCCAGGACAAAGCTTTCTTT.